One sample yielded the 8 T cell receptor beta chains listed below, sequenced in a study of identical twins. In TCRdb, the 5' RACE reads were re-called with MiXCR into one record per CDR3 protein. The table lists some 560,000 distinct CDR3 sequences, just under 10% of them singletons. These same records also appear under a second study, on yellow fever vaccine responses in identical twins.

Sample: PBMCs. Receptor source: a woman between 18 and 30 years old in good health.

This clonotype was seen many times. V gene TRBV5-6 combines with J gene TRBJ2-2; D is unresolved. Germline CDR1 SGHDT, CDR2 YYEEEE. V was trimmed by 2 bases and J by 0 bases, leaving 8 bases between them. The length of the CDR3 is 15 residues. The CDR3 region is CASSFFHTNTGELFF. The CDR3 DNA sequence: TGTGCCAGCAGCTTTTTCCATACGAACACCGGGGAGCTGTTTTTT.

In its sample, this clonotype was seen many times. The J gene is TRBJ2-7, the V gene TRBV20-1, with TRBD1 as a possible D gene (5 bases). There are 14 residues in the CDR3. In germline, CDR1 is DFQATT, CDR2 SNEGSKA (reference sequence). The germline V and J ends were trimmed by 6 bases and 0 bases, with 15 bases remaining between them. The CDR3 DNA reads TGCAGTGCCGACTCGACAGTTAGCTCCTACGAGCAGTACTTC. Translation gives CSADSTVSSYEQYF.

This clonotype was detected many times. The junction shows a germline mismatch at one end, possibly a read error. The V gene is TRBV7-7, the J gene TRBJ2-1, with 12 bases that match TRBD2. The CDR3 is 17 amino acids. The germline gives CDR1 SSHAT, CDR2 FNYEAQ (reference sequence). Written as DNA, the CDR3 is TGTGCTAGCAGCTTAGGTGGACTAGCGGGACCCTACAATGAGCAGTTCTTC. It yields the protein CASSLGGLAGPYNEQFF.

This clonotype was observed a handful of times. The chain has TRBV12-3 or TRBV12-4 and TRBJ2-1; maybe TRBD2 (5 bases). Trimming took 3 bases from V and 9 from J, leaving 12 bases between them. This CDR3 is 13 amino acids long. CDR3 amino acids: CASSFGLSSEQFF. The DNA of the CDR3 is TGTGCCAGCAGTTTCGGACTCTCCAGTGAGCAGTTCTTC.

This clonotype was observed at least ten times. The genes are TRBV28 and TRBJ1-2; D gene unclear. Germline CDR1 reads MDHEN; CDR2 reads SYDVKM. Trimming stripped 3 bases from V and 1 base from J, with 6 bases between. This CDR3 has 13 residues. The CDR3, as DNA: TGTGCCAGCAGTTTTGGGATTAACTATGGCTACACCTTC. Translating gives CASSFGINYGYTF.

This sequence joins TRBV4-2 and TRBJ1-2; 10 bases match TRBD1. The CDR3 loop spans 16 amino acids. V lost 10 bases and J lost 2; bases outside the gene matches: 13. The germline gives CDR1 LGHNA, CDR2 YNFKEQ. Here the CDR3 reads CAMSPGQDRGNYGYTF. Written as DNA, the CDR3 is TGTGCCATGAGCCCCGGGCAGGACAGGGGGAACTATGGCTACACCTTC.

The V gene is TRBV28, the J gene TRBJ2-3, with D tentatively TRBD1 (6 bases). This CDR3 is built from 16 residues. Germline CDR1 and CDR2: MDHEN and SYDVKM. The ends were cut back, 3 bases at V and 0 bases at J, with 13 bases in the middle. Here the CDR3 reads CASSFLGQTSTDTQYF. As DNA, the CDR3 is TGTGCCAGCAGTTTTTTAGGACAGACTAGCACAGATACGCAGTATTTT.

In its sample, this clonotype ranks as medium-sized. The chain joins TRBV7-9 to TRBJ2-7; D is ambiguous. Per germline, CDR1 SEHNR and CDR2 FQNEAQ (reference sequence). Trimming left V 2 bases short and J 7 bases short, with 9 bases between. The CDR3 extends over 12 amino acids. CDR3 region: CASSLSDSEQYF. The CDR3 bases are TGTGCCAGCAGCTTATCCGACTCGGAGCAGTACTTC.